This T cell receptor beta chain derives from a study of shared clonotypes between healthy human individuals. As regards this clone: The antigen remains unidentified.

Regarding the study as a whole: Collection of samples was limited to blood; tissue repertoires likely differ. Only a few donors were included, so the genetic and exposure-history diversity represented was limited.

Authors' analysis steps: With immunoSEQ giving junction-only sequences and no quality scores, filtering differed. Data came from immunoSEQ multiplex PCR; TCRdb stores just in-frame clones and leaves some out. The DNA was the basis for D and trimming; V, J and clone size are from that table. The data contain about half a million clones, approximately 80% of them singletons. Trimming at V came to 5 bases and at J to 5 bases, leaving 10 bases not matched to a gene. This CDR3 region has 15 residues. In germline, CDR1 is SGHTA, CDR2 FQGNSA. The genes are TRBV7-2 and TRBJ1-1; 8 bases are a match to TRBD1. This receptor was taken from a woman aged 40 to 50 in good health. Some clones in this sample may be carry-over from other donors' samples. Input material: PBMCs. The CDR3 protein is CASSPTTGVVTEAFF. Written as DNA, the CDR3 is TGTGCCAGCAGCCCGACGACAGGGGTCGTAACTGAAGCTTTCTTT.